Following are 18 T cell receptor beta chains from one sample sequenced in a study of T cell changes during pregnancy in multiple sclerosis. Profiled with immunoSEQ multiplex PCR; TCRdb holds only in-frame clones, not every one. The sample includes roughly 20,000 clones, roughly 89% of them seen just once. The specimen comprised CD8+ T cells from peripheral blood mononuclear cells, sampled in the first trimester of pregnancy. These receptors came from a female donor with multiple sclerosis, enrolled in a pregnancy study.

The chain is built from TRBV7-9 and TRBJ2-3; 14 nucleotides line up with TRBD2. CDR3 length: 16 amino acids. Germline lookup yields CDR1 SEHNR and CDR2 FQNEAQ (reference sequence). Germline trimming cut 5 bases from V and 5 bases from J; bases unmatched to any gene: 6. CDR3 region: CASSPAGTSGRDTQYF. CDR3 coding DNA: TGTGCCAGCAGCCCAGCCGGGACTAGCGGGAGAGATACGCAGTATTTT. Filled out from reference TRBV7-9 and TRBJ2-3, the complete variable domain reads DTGVSQNPRHKITKRGQNVTFRCDPISEHNRLYWYRQTLGQGPEFLTYFQNEAQLEKSRLLSDRFSAERPKGSFSTLEIQRTEQGDSAMYLCASSPAGTSGRDTQYFGPGTRLTVL.

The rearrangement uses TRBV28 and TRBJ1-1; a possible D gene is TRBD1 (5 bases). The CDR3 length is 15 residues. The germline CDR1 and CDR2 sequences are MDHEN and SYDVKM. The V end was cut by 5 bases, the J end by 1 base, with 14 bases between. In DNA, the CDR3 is TGTGCCAGCAGTCCATCCGGGACTGAGAACACTGAAGCTTTCTTT. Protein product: CASSPSGTENTEAFF.

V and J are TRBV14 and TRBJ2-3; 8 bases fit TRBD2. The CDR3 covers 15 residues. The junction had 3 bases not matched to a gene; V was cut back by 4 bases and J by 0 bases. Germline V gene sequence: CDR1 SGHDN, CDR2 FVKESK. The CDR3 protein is CASSLTSGSTDTQYF. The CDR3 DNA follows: TGTGCCAGCAGCCTTACTAGCGGTAGCACAGATACGCAGTATTTT.

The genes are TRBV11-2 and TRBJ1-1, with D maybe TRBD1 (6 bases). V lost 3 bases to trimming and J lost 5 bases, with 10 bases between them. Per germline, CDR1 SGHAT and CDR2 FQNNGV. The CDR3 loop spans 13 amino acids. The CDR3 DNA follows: TGTGCCAGCAGCTTGTCAGGGGTGACTGAAGCTTTCTTT. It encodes CASSLSGVTEAFF.

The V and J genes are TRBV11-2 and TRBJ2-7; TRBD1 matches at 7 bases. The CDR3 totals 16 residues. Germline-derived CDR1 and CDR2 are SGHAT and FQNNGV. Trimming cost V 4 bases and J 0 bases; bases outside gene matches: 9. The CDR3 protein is CASSSLHRDSSYEQYF. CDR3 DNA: TGTGCCAGCAGCTCACTTCACCGGGACAGCTCCTACGAGCAGTACTTC.

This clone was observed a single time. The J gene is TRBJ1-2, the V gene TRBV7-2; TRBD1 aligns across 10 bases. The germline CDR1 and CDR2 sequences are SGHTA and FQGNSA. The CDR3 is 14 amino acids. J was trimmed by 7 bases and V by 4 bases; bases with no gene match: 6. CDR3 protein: CASSSTGGASGYTF. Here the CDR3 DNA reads TGTGCCAGCAGCTCGACAGGGGGCGCCAGTGGCTACACCTTC.

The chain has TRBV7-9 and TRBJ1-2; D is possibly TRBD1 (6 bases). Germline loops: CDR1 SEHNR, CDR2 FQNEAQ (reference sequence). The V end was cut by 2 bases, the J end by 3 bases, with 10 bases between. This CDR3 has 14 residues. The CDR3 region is CASSLLDSDYGYTF. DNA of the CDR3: TGTGCCAGCAGCTTACTGGACAGTGACTATGGCTACACCTTC.

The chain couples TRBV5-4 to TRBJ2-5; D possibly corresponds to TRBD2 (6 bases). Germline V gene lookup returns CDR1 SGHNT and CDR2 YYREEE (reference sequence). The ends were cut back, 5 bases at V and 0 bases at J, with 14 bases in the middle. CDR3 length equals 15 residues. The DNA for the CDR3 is TGTGCCAGCAGTACTTTTCGGGAGTACCAAGAGACCCAGTACTTC. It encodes CASSTFREYQETQYF. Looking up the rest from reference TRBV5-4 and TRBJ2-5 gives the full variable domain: ETGVTQSPTHLIKTRGQQVTLRCSSQSGHNTVSWYQQALGQGPQFIFQYYREEENGRGNFPPRFSGLQFPNYSSELNVNALELDDSALYLCASSTFREYQETQYFGPGTRLLVL.

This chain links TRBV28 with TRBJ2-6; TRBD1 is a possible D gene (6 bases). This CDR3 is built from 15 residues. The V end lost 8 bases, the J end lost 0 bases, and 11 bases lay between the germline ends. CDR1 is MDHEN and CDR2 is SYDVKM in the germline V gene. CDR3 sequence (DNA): TGTGCCAGCGGATCAGGGGACTCTGGGGCCAACGTCCTGACTTTC. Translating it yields CASGSGDSGANVLTF.

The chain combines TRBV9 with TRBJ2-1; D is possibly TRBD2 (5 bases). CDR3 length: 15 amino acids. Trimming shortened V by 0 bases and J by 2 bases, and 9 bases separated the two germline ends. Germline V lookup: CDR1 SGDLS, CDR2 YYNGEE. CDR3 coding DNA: TGTGCCAGCAGCGTAGGCCGACTAACCTACAATGAGCAGTTCTTC. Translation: CASSVGRLTYNEQFF. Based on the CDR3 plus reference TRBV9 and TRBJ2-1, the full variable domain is DSGVTQTPKHLITATGQRVTLRCSPRSGDLSVYWYQQSLDQGLQFLIQYYNGEERAKGNILERFSAQQFPDLHSELNLSSLELGDSALYFCASSVGRLTYNEQFFGPGTRLTVL.

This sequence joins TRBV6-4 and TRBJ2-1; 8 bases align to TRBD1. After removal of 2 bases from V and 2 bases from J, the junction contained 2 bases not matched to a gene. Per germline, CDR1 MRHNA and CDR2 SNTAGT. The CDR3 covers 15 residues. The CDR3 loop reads CASSDGTGPYNEQFF. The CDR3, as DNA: TGTGCCAGCAGTGACGGGACAGGACCCTACAATGAGCAGTTCTTC.

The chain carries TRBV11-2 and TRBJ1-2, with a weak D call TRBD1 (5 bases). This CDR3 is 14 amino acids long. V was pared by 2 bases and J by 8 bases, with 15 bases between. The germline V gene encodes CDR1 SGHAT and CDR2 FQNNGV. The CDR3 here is CASSLSTGGRGYTF. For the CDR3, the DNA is TGTGCCAGCAGCTTATCAACGGGGGGTCGGGGCTACACCTTC.

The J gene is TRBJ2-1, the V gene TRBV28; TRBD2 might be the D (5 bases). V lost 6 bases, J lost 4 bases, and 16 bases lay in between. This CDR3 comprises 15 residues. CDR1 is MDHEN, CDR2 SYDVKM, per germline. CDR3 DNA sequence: TGTGCCAGCAGAATCGGGGAGAGCTTTTACAATGAGCAGTTCTTC. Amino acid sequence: CASRIGESFYNEQFF.

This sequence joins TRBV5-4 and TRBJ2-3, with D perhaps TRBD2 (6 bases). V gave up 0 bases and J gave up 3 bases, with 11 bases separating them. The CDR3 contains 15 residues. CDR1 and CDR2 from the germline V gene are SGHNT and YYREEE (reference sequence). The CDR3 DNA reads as TGTGCCAGCAGCTTGGGGTGGGGGGAGACAGATACGCAGTATTTT. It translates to CASSLGWGETDTQYF.

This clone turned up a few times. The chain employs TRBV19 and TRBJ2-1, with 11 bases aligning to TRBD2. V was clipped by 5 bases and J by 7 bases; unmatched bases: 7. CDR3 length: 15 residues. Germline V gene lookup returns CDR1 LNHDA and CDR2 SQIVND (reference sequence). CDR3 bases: TGTGCCAGTAGTGGAACTAGCGGGAGTAGGAATGAGCAGTTCTTC. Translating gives CASSGTSGSRNEQFF.

The chain's CDR3 is CASSLTGAKETQYF. CDR3 DNA sequence: TGTGCCAGCAGTTTAACAGGGGCGAAAGAGACCCAGTACTTC. The chain uses TRBV28 and TRBJ2-5; the match to TRBD1 covers 7 bases. This CDR3 spans 14 amino acids. From germline, CDR1 is MDHEN and CDR2 SYDVKM. The V segment lost 2 bases and the J segment 3 bases; nucleotides outside the gene matches: 3.

As DNA, the CDR3 is TGTGCCAGCAGGCGGAGAAGCACAGATACGCAGTATTTT. Amino acid sequence: CASRRRSTDTQYF. This chain links TRBV28 with TRBJ2-3; D is undetermined. CDR1 is MDHEN, CDR2 SYDVKM, per germline. Trimming cost V 6 bases and J 0 bases, with 7 bases left between them. The CDR3 runs to 13 residues.

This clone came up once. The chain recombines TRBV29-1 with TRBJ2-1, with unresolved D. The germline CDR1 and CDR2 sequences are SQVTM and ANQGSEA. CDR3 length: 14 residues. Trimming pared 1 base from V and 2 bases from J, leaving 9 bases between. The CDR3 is CSVEGAVTYNEQFF. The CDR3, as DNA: TGCAGCGTTGAAGGTGCGGTTACCTACAATGAGCAGTTCTTC.